This T cell receptor (beta chain) was recovered during a study of cytomegalovirus exposure and HLA in healthy donors. The PCR ran on 60 Vbeta and 13 Jbeta primers. Measured with immunoSEQ multiplex PCR; TCRdb has only the in-frame clones, and not every one. The sample records 130,000 to 150,000 clones, roughly 78% being singletons. J was trimmed by 10 bases and V by 10 bases; bases with no gene match: 17. There are 15 residues in the CDR3. The germline V gene has CDR1 LNHDA and CDR2 SQIVND (reference sequence). The receptor comes from a man aged 35 to 55 in good health and CMV-seropositive. The rearrangement uses TRBV19 and TRBJ2-1; TRBD1 agrees at 9 bases. Material: PBMCs. CDR3: CATDTGGPREEEQFF. In DNA form, the CDR3 reads TGTGCCACCGATACAGGGGGCCCTCGGGAGGAAGAGCAGTTCTTC.